The clone carrying this T cell receptor (beta chain) was counted only a few times. Its antigen remains unidentified. The TCR beta cDNA libraries contained unique molecular identifiers. TCRdb called the PCR reads again in MiXCR, with one record for every CDR3 protein. The sample has about 540,000 distinct CDR3 sequences, about a third seen once. The data belong to a study of post-analysis software for immune sequencing data. Study findings and constraints: Higher frequency in patients than in controls was seen for roughly 5 TRBV segments, with TRBV5-6, TRBV5-1 and TRBV20-1 among them.

Germline V CDR1 and CDR2: DFQATT, SNEGSKA (reference sequence). CDR3 length: 16 residues. The V end lost 0 bases, the J end lost 4 bases, and 19 bases lay between the germline ends. The sample consisted of blood. The sequence came from a girl between 2 and 17 years old with multiple sclerosis. This sequence joins TRBV20-1 and TRBJ2-7; tentatively, D is TRBD2 (6 bases). This CDR3 is CSARDMGLREKYEQYF. In DNA form, the CDR3 reads TGCAGTGCTAGAGATATGGGACTGAGAGAGAAATACGAGCAGTACTTC.